This T cell receptor (beta chain) was obtained from a study of T cells in Graves' hyperthyroidism and ophthalmopathy. Study-level information: Blood was drawn when the patient was first diagnosed and still untreated. Study-level results: Prediction of ophthalmopathy progression came a median roughly 6.4 months pre-onset. Through a model of 13 V-J features, ophthalmopathy was separated from stable hyperthyroidism.

Trimming cost V 2 bases and J 0 bases; bases outside gene matches: 10. CDR1 and CDR2 from the germline V gene are SGHTA and FQGNSA. There are 17 residues in the CDR3. This clonotype was found many times. The antigen remains unidentified. RNA transcripts gave rise to amplified TCR beta CDR3 regions. The HTBI primer set drove a first-round RT-PCR of the TCR CDR3. TCRdb re-called the multiplex PCR reads with MiXCR, one entry per CDR3 protein. The sample has about 640,000 distinct CDR3 sequences; more than 20% are singletons. The J gene is TRBJ2-7, the V gene TRBV7-2; 7 nucleotides match TRBD2. Sequencing was performed on blood. The receptor was isolated from a man aged 30 to 45 with Graves' ophthalmopathy. CDR3 in DNA: TGTGCCAGCAGCTTACGAGTCTTAGGACTAGACTCCTACGAGCAGTACTTC. This codes for CASSLRVLGLDSYEQYF.